Shown below are 14 T cell receptor beta chains from a single sample sequenced in a study of blood T cells in healthy people across ages (dated by TCRdb to about 2015). Library creation used 5' RACE. For sequencing, an Illumina HiSeq 2500 was employed. A second PCR of about 6 to 11 cycles was performed with a sample-barcoded 5' primer and a J-beta primer mix. TCRdb reworked the public reads: Q25 trimming with fastp, MiXCR clone assembly, productive beta chains retained. Records with the same CDR3 protein are collapsed into one entry carrying the most frequent genes and DNA. Within this sample are more than 1,000,000 distinct CDR3 sequences, with 25% of them counted one time only. The top ten hold 0.65% to 0.75% of the sample. The data also belong to a second study, concerning T cells of mothers and their children.

The specimen was blood. Receptors were obtained from a girl under 10 years old in good health.

This sequence joins TRBV9 and TRBJ2-1; TRBD1 agrees at 8 bases. The CDR3 is made up of 16 amino acids. The germline gives CDR1 SGDLS, CDR2 YYNGEE. The trim removed 3 bases at V and 5 bases at J, leaving 10 bases unmatched. The CDR3 nucleotides are TGTGCCAGCAGCGCAACCCGACAGGGGAAAGACAATGAGCAGTTCTTC. Translating it yields CASSATRQGKDNEQFF. Combining the CDR3 with reference TRBV9 and TRBJ2-1 gives the whole variable domain DSGVTQTPKHLITATGQRVTLRCSPRSGDLSVYWYQQSLDQGLQFLIQYYNGEERAKGNILERFSAQQFPDLHSELNLSSLELGDSALYFCASSATRQGKDNEQFFGPGTRLTVL.

This chain links TRBV7-2 with TRBJ2-3, with 7 bases matching TRBD2. V lost 2 bases to trimming and J lost 1 base; unmatched junction nucleotides: 9. Germline loops: CDR1 SGHTA, CDR2 FQGNSA. This CDR3 comprises 17 residues. CDR3 region: CASSLLRTAGGTDTQYF. DNA of the CDR3: TGTGCCAGCAGCTTATTACGTACGGCGGGGGGCACAGATACGCAGTATTTT.

The sample holds a few counts of this clonotype. The genes are TRBV7-9 and TRBJ2-2, with TRBD2 identical over 8 bases. Germline V gene sequence: CDR1 SEHNR, CDR2 FQNEAQ (reference sequence). This CDR3 is built from 16 residues. The ends lost 0 bases at V and 6 bases at J; junction bases unmatched: 6. The CDR3 reads CASSLAGTRAPGELFF. The DNA of the CDR3 is TGTGCCAGCAGCTTAGCGGGGACTAGAGCTCCCGGGGAGCTGTTTTTT.

This clonotype was picked up a small number of times. V and J are TRBV6-2 or TRBV6-3 and TRBJ2-7; no clear D gene. The CDR3 totals 13 residues. The V end was cut by 5 bases, the J end by 2 bases, with 10 bases between. CDR1 is MNHEY and CDR2 is SVGEGT in the germline V gene. CDR3 nucleotides: TGTGCCAGCAGTAAGGACGCGACCTACGAGCAGTACTTC. The encoded protein is CASSKDATYEQYF.

J is TRBJ1-3 and V is TRBV4-3, with no clear D. Per the germline V gene, CDR1 is LGHNA and CDR2 is YSLEER. The CDR3 extends over 15 amino acids. Trimming left V 0 bases short and J 0 bases short, with 6 bases between. This CDR3 is CASSQDPSSGNTIYF. The CDR3 DNA reads TGCGCCAGCAGCCAAGATCCAAGCTCTGGAAACACCATATATTTT.

This clonotype was observed a handful of times. The DNA for the CDR3 is TGTGCCAGCAACTCCTGGACAGACCATAATTCACCCCTCCACTTT. This gives the protein CASNSWTDHNSPLHF. This chain uses TRBV11-2 with TRBJ1-6; D perhaps matches TRBD1 (6 bases). The CDR3 is made up of 15 amino acids. The germline V gene has CDR1 SGHAT and CDR2 FQNNGV. Trimming took 7 bases from V and 5 from J, leaving 15 bases between them.

The CDR3 protein is CASSPQGRFSYEQYF. Written as DNA, the CDR3 is TGTGCCAGCAGCCCACAGGGCCGCTTCTCCTACGAGCAGTACTTC. V is TRBV12-3 or TRBV12-4 and J is TRBJ2-5; tentatively, D is TRBD1 (6 bases). Judging by the DNA end, TRBJ2-7 fits better; the J call may be wrong. CDR3 length equals 15 residues.

The V gene is TRBV12-3 or TRBV12-4, the J gene TRBJ2-7; D is uncertain. The CDR3 consists of 14 residues. The V end was cut by 8 bases, the J end by 2 bases, with 16 bases between. In DNA form, the CDR3 reads TGTGCCAGCGGCCTCCAGAGTGGGGCCTACGAGCAGTACTTC. It yields the protein CASGLQSGAYEQYF.

The chain recombines TRBV27 with TRBJ2-3, with 9 bases lining up with TRBD2. The CDR3 is 16 amino acids. The V gene end was trimmed by 3 bases and the J gene end by 3 bases; junction bases not matched to a gene: 7. Looked up from germline, CDR1 is MNHEY and CDR2 is SMNVEV (reference sequence). The CDR3 sequence: CASSLPRGGATDTQYF. DNA for the CDR3: TGTGCCAGCAGTTTGCCCCGCGGGGGGGCAACAGATACGCAGTATTTT.

The V gene is TRBV15, the J gene TRBJ2-7; possible D gene TRBD1, 6 bases. CDR3 length: 13 residues. CDR1 is LNHNV, CDR2 YYDKDF, per germline (reference sequence). Trimming left V 1 base short and J 3 bases short, with 7 bases between. This chain's CDR3 is CATSRGTVYEQYF. The CDR3 region has the DNA TGTGCCACCAGCAGAGGGACAGTCTACGAGCAGTACTTC.

This clonotype was found a few times. The chain has TRBV7-3 and TRBJ2-1; 9 bases match TRBD1. The germline gives CDR1 SGHTA, CDR2 FQGTGA. The CDR3 length is 14 residues. Trimming at V came to 5 bases and at J to 7 bases, leaving 6 bases not matched to a gene. The chain's CDR3 is CASSAGQGPNEQFF. CDR3 DNA: TGTGCCAGCAGCGCAGGACAGGGGCCGAATGAGCAGTTCTTC.

V usage is TRBV10-3 and J usage is TRBJ1-2, with D hard to call. The germline gives CDR1 ENHRY, CDR2 SYGVKD. This CDR3 has 16 residues. Trimming removed 0 bases at V and 6 bases at J, with 17 bases between. The CDR3 region has the DNA TGTGCCATCAGTGAGTCGATGACCCAGGTGACGGATGGCTACACCTTC. This encodes CAISESMTQVTDGYTF.

This clonotype has more than one count but fewer than ten. This chain connects TRBV7-8 to TRBJ1-2, with D perhaps matching TRBD1 (6 bases). Germline V gives CDR1 SGHVS, CDR2 FQNEAQ. V was clipped by 1 base and J by 2 bases, with 14 bases between them. The CDR3 contains 16 residues. Written as DNA, the CDR3 is TGTGCCAGCAGCTTAGTGGGAGGACAGACAAACTATGGCTACACCTTC. Its translation: CASSLVGGQTNYGYTF.

V is TRBV4-1 and J is TRBJ2-4, with D unclear. Germline CDR1 MGHRA, CDR2 YSYEKL. CDR3 length equals 14 residues. The V and J ends lost 4 bases and 0 bases respectively, with 7 bases between them. CDR3 DNA: TGCGCCAGCAGCCCGGTCTTAGCCAAAAACATTCAGTACTTC. Its protein is CASSPVLAKNIQYF.